The 20 T cell receptor beta chains below were found in one sample sequenced in a study of a mutant IDH1 vaccine in newly diagnosed glioma. Repertoires were generated with immunoSEQ multiplex PCR, while TCRdb's copy carries only in-frame clones and drops some. The repertoire consists of about 69,000 clones, with around 87% occurring once and the leading ten covering roughly 2%. These TCRs' antigens remain unknown. Time point specified: week 35, safety follow-up. In the vaccine, a single dose held 300 ug of the mutant IDH1 20-mer peptide, along with topical imiquimod. Sequencing was performed on PBMCs, taken from a glioma patient whose treatment included an IDH1 peptide vaccine. Receptors originate from a young man with glioma.

This clone appeared a single time. The chain links TRBV4-2 to TRBJ2-1; D remains unclear. Looked up from germline, CDR1 is LGHNA and CDR2 is YNFKEQ. V shed 3 bases and J shed 7 bases, with 13 bases lying between them. The CDR3 has 14 residues. The CDR3 here is CASSQVAERNEQFF. In nucleotides, the CDR3 is TGTGCCAGCAGCCAGGTGGCAGAGAGAAATGAGCAGTTCTTC.

This clone was seen just once. The chain employs TRBV6-1 and TRBJ2-5; TRBD2 matches at 9 bases. CDR3 size: 14 residues. Germline CDR1 is MNHNS and CDR2 is SASEGT. The ends lost 7 bases at V and 3 bases at J; junction bases unmatched: 6. DNA for the CDR3: TGTGCCAGCAATCCAGCGGGAGGTGAAGAGACCCAGTACTTC. Translating gives CASNPAGGEETQYF.

V usage is TRBV9 and J usage is TRBJ2-1, with D unclear. Germline-derived CDR1 and CDR2 are SGDLS and YYNGEE. V shed 4 bases and J shed 1 base, with 12 bases lying between them. This CDR3 is 15 amino acids long. CDR3: CASSPFSTSYNEQFF. DNA of the CDR3: TGTGCCAGCAGCCCCTTCTCCACTTCCTACAATGAGCAGTTCTTC.

The chain uses TRBV30 and TRBJ1-2; weak D call: TRBD1 (6 bases). The germline V and J ends were trimmed by 3 bases and 4 bases, with 12 bases remaining between them. The CDR3 contains 13 residues. Germline loops: CDR1 GTSNPN, CDR2 SVGIG (reference sequence). CDR3 sequence (DNA): TGTGCCTGGAGGGCGGGGGGCACCTATGGCTACACCTTC. Its translation: CAWRAGGTYGYTF.

This clone was observed a single time. The chain has TRBV5-1 and TRBJ1-1; D is undetermined. This CDR3 is built from 13 residues. V was trimmed by 4 bases and J by 3 bases, leaving 10 bases between them. CDR1 is SGHRS, CDR2 YFSETQ, per germline. CDR3 loop: CASSGPEDTEAFF. The CDR3 DNA reads as TGCGCCAGCAGCGGGCCGGAAGACACTGAAGCTTTCTTT.

This chain uses TRBV28 with TRBJ1-4, with a weak D call TRBD1 (5 bases). Trimming pared 3 bases from V and 5 bases from J, leaving 10 bases between. Germline CDR1 is MDHEN and CDR2 is SYDVKM. CDR3 size: 14 residues. The CDR3 reads CASSFGATNEKLFF. The CDR3 DNA follows: TGTGCCAGCAGTTTCGGGGCGACCAATGAAAAACTGTTTTTT. The full variable domain, in which reference TRBV28 and TRBJ1-4 provide the parts outside the CDR3, is DVKVTQSSRYLVKRTGEKVFLECVQDMDHENMFWYRQDPGLGLRLIYFSYDVKMKEKGDIPEGYSVSREKKERFSLILESASTNQTSMYLCASSFGATNEKLFFGSGTQLSVL.

J is TRBJ2-7 and V is TRBV15; no clear D. From germline, CDR1 is LNHNV and CDR2 YYDKDF (reference sequence). This CDR3 has 14 residues. The V and J ends lost 4 bases and 3 bases respectively, with 13 bases between them. CDR3 DNA: TGTGCCACCAGCAAGAGGACGGTGAACTACGAGCAGTACTTC. It codes for CATSKRTVNYEQYF.

The chain combines TRBV19 with TRBJ1-4; 8 nucleotides line up with TRBD1. CDR3 length: 15 residues. Per the germline V gene, CDR1 is LNHDA and CDR2 is SQIVND (reference sequence). The V gene end was trimmed by 6 bases and the J gene end by 3 bases; junction bases not matched to a gene: 6. The CDR3 DNA reads as TGTGCCAGTAGGAAGAGGACAGGGTCTAATGAAAAACTGTTTTTT. Its translation is CASRKRTGSNEKLFF.

This clone was detected once. The rearrangement joins TRBV6-6 to TRBJ1-3, with D uncertain. V was shortened by 0 bases and J by 2 bases, with 2 bases between the two germline ends. The CDR3 sequence is 13 residues long. Per the germline V gene, CDR1 is MNHNY and CDR2 is SVGAGI (reference sequence). This CDR3 is CASSYSTGNTIYF. For the CDR3, the DNA is TGTGCCAGCAGTTACTCGACTGGAAACACCATATATTTT.

The rearrangement links TRBV4-3 to TRBJ2-5; D might be TRBD1 (6 bases). The CDR3 length is 16 residues. Per the germline V gene, CDR1 is LGHNA and CDR2 is YSLEER. V was shortened by 4 bases and J by 4 bases, with 19 bases between the two germline ends. CDR3 nucleotides: TGCGCCAGCAGCCGCGGTGTCGAGACAGGTCGAGAGACCCAGTACTTC. Its protein is CASSRGVETGRETQYF.

In DNA form, the CDR3 reads TGTGCCAGCAGTCCCCTAGCGGGAGTTCCGGATACGCAGTATTTT. Translated: CASSPLAGVPDTQYF. The V gene is TRBV6-1, the J gene TRBJ2-3; 10 bases match TRBD2. CDR1 is MNHNS and CDR2 is SASEGT in the germline V gene. The CDR3 contains 15 residues. The J segment lost 6 bases and the V segment lost 5 bases, leaving 8 bases of the junction unmatched.

The chain employs TRBV20-1 and TRBJ2-4, with D unclear. Per germline, CDR1 DFQATT and CDR2 SNEGSKA (reference sequence). V was shortened by 3 bases and J by 7 bases, with 4 bases between the two germline ends. The CDR3 is 10 residues long. DNA of the CDR3: TGCAGTGCTAGGCGGAACATTCAGTACTTC. This codes for CSARRNIQYF.

This clone was counted a few times. This sequence joins TRBV2 and TRBJ1-3; TRBD1 is a possible D gene (5 bases). The CDR3 is 15 residues long. The V end was cut by 6 bases, the J end by 4 bases, with 16 bases between. Germline loops: CDR1 SNHLY, CDR2 FYNNEI. CDR3 in amino acids: CASRRTLGLGNTIYF. In DNA form, the CDR3 reads TGTGCCAGCAGGAGGACGTTGGGGCTGGGAAACACCATATATTTT.

J is TRBJ1-1 and V is TRBV4-3; maybe TRBD1 (5 bases). Trimming removed 3 bases at V and 3 bases at J, with 11 bases between. This CDR3 is built from 14 residues. The V gene's germline CDR1 is LGHNA and CDR2 YSLEER. CDR3 sequence: CASSHVGGDTEAFF. CDR3 bases: TGCGCCAGCAGCCATGTCGGGGGTGACACTGAAGCTTTCTTT.

This chain uses TRBV28 with TRBJ2-7; 11 bases line up with TRBD2. The trim removed 7 bases at V and 6 bases at J, leaving 8 bases unmatched. Germline values: CDR1 MDHEN, CDR2 SYDVKM. The CDR3 consists of 14 residues. In DNA, the CDR3 is TGTGCCAGCACGTCCCCTAGCGGGAGGAGCGAGCAGTACTTC. Its protein is CASTSPSGRSEQYF.

V gene TRBV5-1 combines with J gene TRBJ1-1, with no clear D. The germline V and J ends were trimmed by 3 bases and 6 bases, with 18 bases remaining between them. Germline assignment: CDR1 SGHRS and CDR2 YFSETQ. The CDR3 length is 15 residues. CDR3 DNA: TGCGCCAGCAGCTCTAGTCCCGTACCAAGGGCTGAAGCTTTCTTT. Translation gives CASSSSPVPRAEAFF.

The V call is TRBV5-5, the J call TRBJ2-7, with D perhaps matching TRBD2 (5 bases). CDR1 is SGHKS, CDR2 YYEKEE, per germline (reference sequence). There are 15 residues in the CDR3. V was cut by 4 bases and J by 7 bases, with 21 bases left in between. The CDR3 protein is CASSTGLRRYEEQYF. CDR3 bases: TGTGCCAGCAGCACCGGACTGCGACGCTACGAGGAGCAGTACTTC.

The chain recombines TRBV19 with TRBJ1-1, with D perhaps matching TRBD1 (5 bases). The germline CDR1 and CDR2 sequences are LNHDA and SQIVND (reference sequence). The CDR3 consists of 12 residues. Trimming stripped 8 bases from V and 5 bases from J, with 12 bases between. The chain's CDR3 is CASGRAGTEAFF. Written as DNA, the CDR3 is TGTGCCAGTGGGAGGGCAGGGACTGAAGCTTTCTTT. Complete variable domain (other parts from reference TRBV19 and TRBJ1-1): DGGITQSPKYLFRKEGQNVTLSCEQNLNHDAMYWYRQDPGQGLRLIYYSQIVNDFQKGDIAEGYSVSREKKESFPLTVTSAQKNPTAFYLCASGRAGTEAFFGQGTRLTVV.

The genes are TRBV6-5 and TRBJ1-2; perhaps TRBD1 as D (5 bases). Germline V gene sequence: CDR1 MNHEY, CDR2 SVGAGI. The CDR3 consists of 13 residues. The ends were cut back, 5 bases at V and 3 bases at J, with 10 bases in the middle. The CDR3 sequence: CASSTDRHYGYTF. The CDR3, as DNA: TGTGCCAGCAGTACCGACAGACACTATGGCTACACCTTC.

This clone occurred once. The chain carries TRBV6-5 and TRBJ2-3, with D perhaps being TRBD1 or TRBD2 (5 bases each). V was trimmed by 6 bases and J by 5 bases, leaving 18 bases between them. Per the germline V gene, CDR1 is MNHEY and CDR2 is SVGAGI. This CDR3 is built from 15 residues. CDR3 in DNA: TGTGCCAGCAGCAAAACCGGGACGGTTGGAGATACGCAGTATTTT. Protein product: CASSKTGTVGDTQYF.